This is a list of T cell receptor beta chains from one sample in a study of cytomegalovirus exposure and HLA in healthy donors. Here immunoSEQ multiplex PCR was the method, and the copy in TCRdb shows in-frame clones only, minus some. The profile covers 170,000 or so clones, with approximately 80% appearing a single time and 0.6% to 0.7% taken by the ten largest. Input material: PBMCs. The receptors shown here come from a boy aged 5-17 years in good health and CMV-seronegative. Each CDR3 is given with its conserved first and last residue.

j_call,v_call,cdr3_aa
TRBJ2-7,TRBV19,CASSIAVFYEQYF
TRBJ2-4,TRBV27,CASSQGAMGNIQYF
.,TRBV11-3,CASSSRQGGHEQYF
TRBJ1-2,TRBV28,CASSSVGPPGYTF
TRBJ2-1,TRBV27,CASSLGTANEQFF
TRBJ1-1,TRBV19,CASSSRTQGAAEAFF
TRBJ2-2,TRBV9,CASSVDMGLVTGELFF
TRBJ1-1,TRBV9,CASSPRARESNTEAFF
TRBJ2-5,TRBV7-9,CASSLDNRVGKETQYF
TRBJ2-5,TRBV29-1,CSGRPGLGGGETQYF
TRBJ1-2,TRBV2,CASMGDRETLVDSCTF
TRBJ2-7,TRBV10-3,CAISAPGIAGSYEQYF
TRBJ1-6,TRBV28,CASRTQGAAPNSPLHF
TRBJ1-3,TRBV5-6,CASSLSPGSGNTIYF
TRBJ1-4,TRBV19,CASSADRVGNEKLFF
TRBJ2-2,TRBV6-1,CASSEGPGTGELFF
TRBJ1-3,TRBV25-1,CASSEPGHGDNTIYF
TRBJ2-7,TRBV25-1,CATIGVTGTRDEQYF
TRBJ1-1,TRBV4-1,CASSFQSGTEAFF
TRBJ2-3,TRBV5-1,CASSTRGGNTDTQYF